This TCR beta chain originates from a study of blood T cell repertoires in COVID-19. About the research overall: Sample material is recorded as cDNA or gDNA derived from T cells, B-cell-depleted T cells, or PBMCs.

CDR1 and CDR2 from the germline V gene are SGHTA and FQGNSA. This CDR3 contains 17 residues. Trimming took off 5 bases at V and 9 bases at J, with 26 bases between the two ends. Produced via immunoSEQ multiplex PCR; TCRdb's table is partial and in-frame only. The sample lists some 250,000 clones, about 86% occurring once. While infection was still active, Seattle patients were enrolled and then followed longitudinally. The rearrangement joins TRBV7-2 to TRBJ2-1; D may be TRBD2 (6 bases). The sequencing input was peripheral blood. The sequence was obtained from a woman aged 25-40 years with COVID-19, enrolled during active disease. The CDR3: CASSPNLLTSWAGEQFF. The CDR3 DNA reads TGTGCCAGCAGCCCGAACCTGTTGACTAGTTGGGCAGGTGAGCAGTTCTTC.